This TCR beta chain was sequenced for a study of T cell repertoires in cytomegalovirus infection. Study background: Indicated by public TCR beta signatures were CMV infection and matching HLA type. Whole-study findings and limits: In two of eight donors, the top clonotype was HLA-C-restricted CMV-specific.

The count of this clonotype is one. Its target is unknown. TCRdb reprocessed the reads via MiXCR and lists one record per CDR3 protein. This table holds roughly 300,000 distinct CDR3 sequences, over 20% found once. Per germline, CDR1 SGDLS and CDR2 YYNGEE. CDR3 length equals 13 residues. J lost 16 bases, V lost 0 bases, and 7 bases had no gene match. Sequenced sample: PBMCs. The chain uses TRBV9 and TRBJ1-6, with 7 bases lining up with TRBD1. The TCR sequence derives from a human donor in good health (CMV status not recorded). Some clones in this sample may be carry-over from other donors' samples. Here the CDR3 DNA reads TGTGCCAGCAGCGTAGTCAGTGGACAGGATCTCCACTTT. Translation: CASSVVSGQDLHF. The full variable domain, rest sourced from reference TRBV9 and TRBJ1-6, is DSGVTQTPKHLITATGQRVTLRCSPRSGDLSVYWYQQSLDQGLQFLIQYYNGEERAKGNILERFSAQQFPDLHSELNLSSLELGDSALYFCASSVVSGQDLHFGNGTRLTVT.